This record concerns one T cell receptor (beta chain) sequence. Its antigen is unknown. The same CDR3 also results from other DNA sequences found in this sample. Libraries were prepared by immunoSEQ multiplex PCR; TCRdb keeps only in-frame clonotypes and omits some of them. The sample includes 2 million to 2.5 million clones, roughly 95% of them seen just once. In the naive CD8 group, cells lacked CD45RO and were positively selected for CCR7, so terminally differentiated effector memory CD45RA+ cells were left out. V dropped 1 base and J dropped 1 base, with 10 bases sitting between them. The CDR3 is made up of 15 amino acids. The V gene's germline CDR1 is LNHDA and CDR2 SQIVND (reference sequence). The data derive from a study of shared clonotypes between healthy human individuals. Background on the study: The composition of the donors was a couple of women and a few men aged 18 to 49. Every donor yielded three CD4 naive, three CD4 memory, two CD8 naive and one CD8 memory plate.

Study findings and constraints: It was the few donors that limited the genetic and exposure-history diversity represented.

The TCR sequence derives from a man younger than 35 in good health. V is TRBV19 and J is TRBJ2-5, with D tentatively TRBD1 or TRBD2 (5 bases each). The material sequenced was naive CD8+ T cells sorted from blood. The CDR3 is CASSIGAGSQETQYF. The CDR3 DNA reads TGTGCCAGTAGTATAGGTGCAGGGAGCCAAGAGACCCAGTACTTC.